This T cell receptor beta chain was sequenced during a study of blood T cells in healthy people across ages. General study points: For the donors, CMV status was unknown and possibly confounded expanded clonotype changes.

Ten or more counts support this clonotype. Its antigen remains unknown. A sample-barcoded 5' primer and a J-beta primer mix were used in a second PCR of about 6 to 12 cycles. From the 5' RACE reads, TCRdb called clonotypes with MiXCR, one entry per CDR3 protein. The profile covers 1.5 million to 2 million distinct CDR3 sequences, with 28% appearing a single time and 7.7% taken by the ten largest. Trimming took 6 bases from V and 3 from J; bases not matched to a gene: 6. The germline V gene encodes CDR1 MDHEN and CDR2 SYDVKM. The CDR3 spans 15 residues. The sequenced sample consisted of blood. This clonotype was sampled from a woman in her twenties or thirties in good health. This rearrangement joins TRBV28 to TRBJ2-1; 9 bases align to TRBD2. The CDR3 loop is CASSPGTSRYNEQFF. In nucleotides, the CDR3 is TGTGCCAGCAGCCCGGGGACTAGCCGCTACAATGAGCAGTTCTTC.